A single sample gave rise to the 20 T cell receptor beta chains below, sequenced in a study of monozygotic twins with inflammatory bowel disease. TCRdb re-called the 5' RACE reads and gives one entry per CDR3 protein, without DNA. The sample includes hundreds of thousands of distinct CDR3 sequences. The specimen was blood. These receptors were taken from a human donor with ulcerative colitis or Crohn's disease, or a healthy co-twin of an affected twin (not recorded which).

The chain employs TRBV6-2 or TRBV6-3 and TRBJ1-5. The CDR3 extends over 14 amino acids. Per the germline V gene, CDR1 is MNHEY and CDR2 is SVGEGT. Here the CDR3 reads CASSYSTQRQPQHF.

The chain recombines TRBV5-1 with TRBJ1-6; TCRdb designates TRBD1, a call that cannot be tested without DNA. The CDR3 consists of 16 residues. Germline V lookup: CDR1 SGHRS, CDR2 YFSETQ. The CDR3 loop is CASSLNGGNSNSPLHF.

The CDR3 region is CASSQSGLYNEQFF. J is TRBJ2-1 and V is TRBV4-1; lacking DNA, the TRBD2 call made by TCRdb goes unchecked. Germline CDR1 and CDR2: MGHRA and YSYEKL. This CDR3 spans 14 amino acids.

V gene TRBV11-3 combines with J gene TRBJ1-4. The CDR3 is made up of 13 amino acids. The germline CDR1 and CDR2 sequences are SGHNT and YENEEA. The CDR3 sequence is CASSLEFGGKLFF.

The CDR3 sequence is CASSLGGSQGGEQYF. The chain uses TRBV5-1 and TRBJ2-7; TCRdb gives TRBD1 as the D gene, but with no DNA this cannot be confirmed. The CDR3 length is 15 residues. Per the germline V gene, CDR1 is SGHRS and CDR2 is YFSETQ.

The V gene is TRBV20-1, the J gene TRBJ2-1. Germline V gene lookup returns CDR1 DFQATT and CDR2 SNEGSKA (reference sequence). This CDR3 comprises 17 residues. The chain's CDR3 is CSARPPSGLSSYNEQFF.

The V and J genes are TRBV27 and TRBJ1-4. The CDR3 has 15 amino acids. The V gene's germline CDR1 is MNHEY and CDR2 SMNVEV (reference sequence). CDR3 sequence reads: CASSFRDGGGEKLFF.

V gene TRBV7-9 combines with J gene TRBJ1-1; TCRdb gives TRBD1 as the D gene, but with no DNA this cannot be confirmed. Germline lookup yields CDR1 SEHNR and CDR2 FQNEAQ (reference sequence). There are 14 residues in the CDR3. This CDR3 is CASSSRDRDTEAFF.

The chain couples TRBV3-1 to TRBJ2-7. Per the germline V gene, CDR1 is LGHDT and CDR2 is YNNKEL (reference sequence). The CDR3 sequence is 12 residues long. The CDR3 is CASSRRVGEQYF.

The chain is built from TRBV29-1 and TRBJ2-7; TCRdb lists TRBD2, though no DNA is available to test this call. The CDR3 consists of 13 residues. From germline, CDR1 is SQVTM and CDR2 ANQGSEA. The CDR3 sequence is CSVGLAGQYEQYF.

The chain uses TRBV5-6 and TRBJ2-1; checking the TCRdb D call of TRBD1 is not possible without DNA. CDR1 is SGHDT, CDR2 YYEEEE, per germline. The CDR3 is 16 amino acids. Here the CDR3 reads CASSLSAGAVDNEQFF.

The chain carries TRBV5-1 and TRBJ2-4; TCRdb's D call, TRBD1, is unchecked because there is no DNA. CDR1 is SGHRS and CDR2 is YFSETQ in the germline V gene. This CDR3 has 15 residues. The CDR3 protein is CASSLTGQGVNIQYF.

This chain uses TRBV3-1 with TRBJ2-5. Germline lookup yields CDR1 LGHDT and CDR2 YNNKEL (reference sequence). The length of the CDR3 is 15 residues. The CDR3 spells CASSQGFGVWETQYF.

The CDR3 region is CASSAFGLAGGTYNEQFF. The gene calls are TRBV12-3 or TRBV12-4 and TRBJ2-1; TCRdb's assignment of TRBD2 cannot be checked, as there is no DNA. This CDR3 is built from 18 residues.

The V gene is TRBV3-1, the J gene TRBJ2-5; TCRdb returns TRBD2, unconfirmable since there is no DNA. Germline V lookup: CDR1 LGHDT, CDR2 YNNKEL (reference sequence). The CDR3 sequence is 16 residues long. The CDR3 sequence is CASSQDWTRGEETQYF.

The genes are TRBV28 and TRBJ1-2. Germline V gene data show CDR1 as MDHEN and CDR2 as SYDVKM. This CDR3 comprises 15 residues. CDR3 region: CASSWRGPNREGYTF.

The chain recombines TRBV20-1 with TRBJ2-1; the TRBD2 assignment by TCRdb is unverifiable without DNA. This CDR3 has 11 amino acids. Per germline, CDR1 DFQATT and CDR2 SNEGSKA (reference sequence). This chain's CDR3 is CSGGSEDEQFF.

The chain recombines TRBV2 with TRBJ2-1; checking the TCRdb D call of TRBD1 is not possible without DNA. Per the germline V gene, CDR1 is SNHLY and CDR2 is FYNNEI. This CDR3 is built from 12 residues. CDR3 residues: CARRDNYNEQFF.

CDR3 sequence: CASNGQNNSPLHF. The chain joins TRBV2 to TRBJ1-6; TCRdb picks TRBD1, but there is no DNA to check that call. Germline CDR1 reads SNHLY; CDR2 reads FYNNEI. The CDR3 has 13 residues. Full variable domain (outside the CDR3, taken from reference TRBV2 and TRBJ1-6): EPEVTQTPSHQVTQMGQEVILRCVPISNHLYFYWYRQILGQKVEFLVSFYNNEISEKSEIFDDQFSVERPDGSNFTLKIRSTKLEDSAMYFCASNGQNNSPLHFGNGTRLTVT.

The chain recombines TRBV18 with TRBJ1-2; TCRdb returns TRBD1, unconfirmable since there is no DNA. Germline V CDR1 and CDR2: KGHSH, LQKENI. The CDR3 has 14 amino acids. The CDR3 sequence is CASSLDRFFYGYTF. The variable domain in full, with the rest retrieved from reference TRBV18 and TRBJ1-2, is NAGVMQNPRHLVRRRGQEARLRCSPMKGHSHVYWYRQLPEEGLKFMVYLQKENIIDESGMPKERFSAEFPKEGPSILRIQQVVRGDSAAYFCASSLDRFFYGYTFGSGTRLTVV.